One sample yielded the 27 T cell receptor beta chains listed below, sequenced in a study of technical replicates of blood from a few donors (dated by TCRdb to about 2017). Library preparation employed the immunoSEQ multiplex PCR assay. This is the immuneACCESS table as TCRdb keeps it, with only in-frame sequences that have V and J called. A part of the clones is gone; compared with another copy, unresolved V genes explain less than half, and the rest is unexplained. The sample data list almost 70,000 clones, and approximately 89% of these were observed just once. The biggest ten clones account for about 4.5% of the sample. Sequences were obtained from PBMCs. These receptor sequences come from a human donor in good health. Some clones in this sample may be carry-over from other donors' samples.

V and J are TRBV19 and TRBJ2-3; D remains unclear. Germline V gene sequence: CDR1 LNHDA, CDR2 SQIVND (reference sequence). The CDR3 runs 14 residues. Trimming shortened V by 5 bases and J by 1 base, and 10 bases separated the two germline ends. The CDR3 loop is CASSGLLGTDTQYF. The CDR3 nucleotides are TGTGCCAGTAGTGGCCTTCTCGGCACAGATACGCAGTATTTT.

V and J are TRBV18 and TRBJ2-7, with 10 bases lining up with TRBD1. The CDR3 spans 15 residues. The V gene end was trimmed by 3 bases and the J gene end by 1 base; junction bases not matched to a gene: 3. Germline assignment: CDR1 KGHSH and CDR2 LQKENI. The CDR3 loop reads CASSPGQGRSYEQYF. The CDR3 nucleotides are TGTGCCAGCTCACCGGGACAGGGGAGGTCCTACGAGCAGTACTTC.

V is TRBV5-6 and J is TRBJ1-1; 8 bases line up with TRBD1. J lost 5 bases, V lost 3 bases, and 3 bases had no gene match. The CDR3 consists of 13 residues. Germline V gives CDR1 SGHDT, CDR2 YYEEEE. CDR3 nucleotides: TGTGCCAGCAGCTGGGACAGGAGTACTGAAGCTTTCTTT. Encoded protein: CASSWDRSTEAFF.

This chain connects TRBV6-6 to TRBJ1-5, with a possible D match to TRBD1 (6 bases). This CDR3 is built from 15 residues. Germline CDR1 is MNHNY and CDR2 is SVGAGI (reference sequence). Trimming removed 0 bases from V and 11 bases from J, with 17 bases in between. In DNA, the CDR3 is TGTGCCAGCAGTTACTCAATGGGGGGGCCTGGGGCCCAGCATTTT. Residues: CASSYSMGGPGAQHF.

Remarks on this clone: An end of the junction differs from the germline gene, which may be a read error. The chain is built from TRBV4-2 and TRBJ1-3, with TRBD1 matching over 8 bases. CDR1 and CDR2 from the germline V gene are LGHNA and YNFKEQ. There are 19 residues in the CDR3. The DNA of the CDR3 is TGTGCTAGCAGCCAAGGTACAGGGGGACATAGTTTCTCTGGAAACACCATATATTTT. Encoded protein: CASSQGTGGHSFSGNTIYF.

The CDR3 DNA sequence: TGTGCCAGCAGCCGTACGTTAGGGGACTATGGCTACACCTTC. Protein: CASSRTLGDYGYTF. The gene calls are TRBV7-2 and TRBJ1-2; TRBD1 is a possible D gene (5 bases). The germline V gene has CDR1 SGHTA and CDR2 FQGNSA. V was trimmed by 5 bases and J by 3 bases, leaving 13 bases between them. There are 14 residues in the CDR3.

The chain couples TRBV7-2 to TRBJ2-7; 10 bases are shared with TRBD2. CDR1 is SGHTA and CDR2 is FQGNSA in the germline V gene. V lost 5 bases and J lost 7; bases outside the gene matches: 11. This CDR3 is built from 15 residues. CDR3 nucleotides: TGTGCCAGCAGCCGAACGAGCGGGGGGGCGGGTGAGCAGTACTTC. Amino acids: CASSRTSGGAGEQYF.

The chain carries TRBV7-9 and TRBJ1-2; D gene ambiguous. Per the germline V gene, CDR1 is SEHNR and CDR2 is FQNEAQ (reference sequence). CDR3 length: 12 residues. The V end was cut by 4 bases, the J end by 3 bases, with 6 bases between. The CDR3 sequence is CASSSEDYGYTF. The DNA for the CDR3 is TGTGCCAGCAGCTCAGAGGACTATGGCTACACCTTC.

This chain uses TRBV18 with TRBJ2-7, with a tentative D call TRBD1 (6 bases). Germline V gene sequence: CDR1 KGHSH, CDR2 LQKENI. The CDR3 consists of 15 residues. With 3 bases removed from V and 0 bases from J, the gap between germline ends came to 12 bases. Here the CDR3 DNA reads TGTGCCAGCTCACCCGGACAGACCAGCTCCTACGAGCAGTACTTC. The encoded protein is CASSPGQTSSYEQYF.

This chain joins TRBV4-3 and TRBJ2-2; TRBD2 aligns across 10 bases. CDR3 length: 16 amino acids. The V gene end was trimmed by 1 base and the J gene end by 7 bases; junction bases not matched to a gene: 6. Germline CDR1 is LGHNA and CDR2 is YSLEER. The CDR3 protein is CASSQVLAGEGGELFF. The CDR3 DNA is TGCGCCAGCAGCCAAGTTCTAGCGGGAGAGGGCGGGGAGCTGTTTTTT.

The chain uses TRBV7-9 and TRBJ2-7; 9 bases align to TRBD2. After removal of 1 base from V and 6 bases from J, the junction contained 4 bases not matched to a gene. This CDR3 spans 14 amino acids. From germline, CDR1 is SEHNR and CDR2 FQNEAQ (reference sequence). DNA for the CDR3: TGTGCCAGCAGCTTAGGACTAGCGGAGCCCGAGCAGTACTTC. Translated: CASSLGLAEPEQYF.

This chain uses TRBV6-1 with TRBJ1-2; D gene ambiguous. Germline V gene data show CDR1 as MNHNS and CDR2 as SASEGT. V lost 2 bases to trimming and J lost 0 bases, with 7 bases between them. The CDR3 extends over 14 amino acids. The CDR3 loop is CASSEHLANYGYTF. The CDR3 DNA reads as TGTGCCAGCAGTGAACATTTAGCTAACTATGGCTACACCTTC.

The chain employs TRBV23-1 and TRBJ2-7; possible D gene TRBD1, 6 bases. TRBV23-1 is an ORF, with its function uncertain. V gave up 4 bases and J gave up 2 bases, with 18 bases separating them. The CDR3 contains 16 residues. The CDR3 here is CASSRPPSGETYEQYF. The CDR3 DNA follows: TGCGCCAGCAGTCGTCCGCCCTCAGGGGAAACCTACGAGCAGTACTTC.

The chain carries TRBV7-9 and TRBJ2-7; 10 positions match TRBD2. V was clipped by 4 bases and J by 2 bases; unmatched bases: 5. CDR1 and CDR2 (germline): SEHNR, FQNEAQ (reference sequence). The CDR3 runs to 15 residues. As DNA, the CDR3 is TGTGCCAGCAGCTCAGAGCTAGCGGGGGCCTACGAGCAGTACTTC. Its translation is CASSSELAGAYEQYF.

J is TRBJ1-6 and V is TRBV19, with D possibly being TRBD1 (5 bases). Germline values: CDR1 LNHDA, CDR2 SQIVND (reference sequence). The CDR3 is 16 amino acids. Trimming pared 4 bases from V and 7 bases from J, leaving 17 bases between. In DNA form, the CDR3 reads TGTGCCAGTAGTAATACTTTGGGGGGACCAAATTCACCCCTCCACTTT. Encoded protein: CASSNTLGGPNSPLHF.

The rearrangement links TRBV29-1 to TRBJ1-1; tentatively, D is TRBD1 (6 bases). Germline lookup yields CDR1 SQVTM and CDR2 ANQGSEA. The length of the CDR3 is 13 residues. Trimming stripped 7 bases from V and 1 base from J, with 13 bases between. The CDR3 loop is CSARQDENTEAFF. The CDR3 coding sequence is TGCAGCGCCAGACAGGACGAGAACACTGAAGCTTTCTTT.

CDR3 residues: CASSSRVTVAHEQYF. In DNA, the CDR3 is TGTGCCAGCAGCTCCCGAGTGACAGTTGCCCACGAGCAGTACTTC. The chain employs TRBV7-2 and TRBJ2-7, with TRBD1 as a possible D gene (5 bases). The CDR3 totals 15 residues. The germline V and J ends were trimmed by 4 bases and 5 bases, with 18 bases remaining between them. Germline V gives CDR1 SGHTA, CDR2 FQGNSA.

The chain joins TRBV5-4 to TRBJ1-2; possibly TRBD1 for D (5 bases). The CDR3 length is 14 residues. The germline CDR1 and CDR2 sequences are SGHNT and YYREEE (reference sequence). V was trimmed by 0 bases and J by 8 bases, leaving 14 bases between them. CDR3 amino acids: CASSLAGVPGGYTF. CDR3 DNA sequence: TGTGCCAGCAGCTTGGCGGGGGTCCCGGGAGGCTACACCTTC.

The CDR3 DNA follows: TGTGCCAGCAGTGAAGCGGCCGGGACTAGCGGCAATGAGCAGTTCTTC. Its translation: CASSEAAGTSGNEQFF. This chain uses TRBV2 with TRBJ2-1, with 11 bases matching TRBD2. The V gene end was trimmed by 0 bases and the J gene end by 6 bases; junction bases not matched to a gene: 4. The CDR3 loop spans 16 amino acids. The V gene's germline CDR1 is SNHLY and CDR2 FYNNEI.

The chain couples TRBV14 to TRBJ2-7, with 10 positions matching TRBD1. The V segment lost 3 bases and the J segment 7 bases; nucleotides outside the gene matches: 12. CDR1 SGHDN and CDR2 FVKESK come from the germline V gene. This CDR3 is 16 amino acids long. The CDR3 nucleotides read TGTGCCAGCAGCCATGTAACTGGGACAGGGGTGGGAGAGCAGTACTTC. Encoded protein: CASSHVTGTGVGEQYF.

The gene calls are TRBV4-3 and TRBJ2-1; D remains ambiguous. The CDR3 loop spans 16 amino acids. Trimming stripped 1 base from V and 6 bases from J, with 16 bases between. CDR1 and CDR2 from the germline V gene are LGHNA and YSLEER. The CDR3 coding sequence is TGCGCCAGCAGCCAAGGTCTTATATGGCCCGTCAATGAGCAGTTCTTC. Translated, it gives CASSQGLIWPVNEQFF.

The chain links TRBV27 to TRBJ1-6, with 8 bases matching TRBD1. Germline V gives CDR1 MNHEY, CDR2 SMNVEV (reference sequence). This CDR3 has 15 amino acids. With 8 bases clipped from V and 8 bases from J, the junction kept 11 bases outside the gene matches. The CDR3 reads CASGPRQGLHSPLHF. Here the CDR3 DNA reads TGTGCCAGCGGTCCCAGACAGGGGCTTCATTCACCCCTCCACTTT.

The genes are TRBV7-2 and TRBJ2-1; a possible D gene is TRBD2 (5 bases). Germline CDR1 and CDR2: SGHTA and FQGNSA. CDR3 length: 14 residues. V was cut by 1 base and J by 8 bases, with 12 bases left in between. CDR3 nucleotide sequence: TGTGCCAGCAGCTTAGGAACTTGGGGAGATGAGCAGTTCTTC. Its translation is CASSLGTWGDEQFF.

This clone is termed medium-sized. The V call is TRBV27, the J call TRBJ1-2, with 10 bases lining up with TRBD1. The J segment lost 3 bases and the V segment lost 5 bases, leaving 3 bases of the junction unmatched. Germline-derived CDR1 and CDR2 are MNHEY and SMNVEV (reference sequence). This CDR3 has 14 residues. As DNA, the CDR3 is TGTGCCAGCAGTAGGGACAGGGGAGACTATGGCTACACCTTC. Translation: CASSRDRGDYGYTF.

The CDR3 loop reads CASSQGHGVYNEQFF. CDR3 DNA: TGCGCCAGCAGCCAAGGTCATGGAGTTTACAATGAGCAGTTCTTC. V is TRBV4-3 and J is TRBJ2-1; D is unresolved. With 1 base removed from V and 4 bases from J, the gap between germline ends came to 11 bases. Germline CDR1 LGHNA, CDR2 YSLEER. This CDR3 contains 15 residues.

The chain joins TRBV6-1 to TRBJ2-1; 7 positions match TRBD2. The CDR3 has 14 amino acids. Germline assignment: CDR1 MNHNS and CDR2 SASEGT. Losses at the gene ends were 7 bases for V and 0 bases for J; bases not matched to a gene: 3. CDR3 nucleotides: TGTGCCAGCAAGGGCGGGAGCTCCTACAATGAGCAGTTCTTC. Encoded protein: CASKGGSSYNEQFF.

This clone has just one count. The chain joins TRBV4-1 to TRBJ2-1, with TRBD2 matching over 8 bases. The CDR3 covers 18 residues. After removal of 4 bases from V and 5 bases from J, the junction contained 16 bases not matched to a gene. CDR1 and CDR2 from the germline V gene are MGHRA and YSYEKL. CDR3 in amino acids: CASSPHRDAGGWDNEQFF. CDR3 coding DNA: TGCGCCAGCAGCCCTCACAGAGATGCGGGGGGATGGGACAATGAGCAGTTCTTC.